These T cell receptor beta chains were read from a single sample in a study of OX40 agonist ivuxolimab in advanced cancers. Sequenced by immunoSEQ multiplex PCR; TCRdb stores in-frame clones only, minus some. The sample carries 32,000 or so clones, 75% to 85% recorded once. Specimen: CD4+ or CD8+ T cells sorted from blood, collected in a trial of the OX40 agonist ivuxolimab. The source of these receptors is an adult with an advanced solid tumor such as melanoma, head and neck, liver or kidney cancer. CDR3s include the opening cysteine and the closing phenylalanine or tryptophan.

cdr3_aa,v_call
CASSSWGNTGELFF,TRBV27
CASSLRTGARISGANVLTF,TRBV7-6
CASSPDRGMTGELFF,TRBV7-3
CASSYSIGLGWYTF,TRBV6-5
CATHPGPGYGYTF,TRBV19
CASSPPGTGPLSYEQYF,TRBV18
CSVDDQRGQFF,TRBV29-1
CASSLPRGGTQYF,TRBV27
CASSQRPGQGLTGELFF,TRBV14
CASSERGGVRHEQYF,TRBV2
CASSSAGTGTSGANVLTF,TRBV28
CASSPSLGGGYGYTF,TRBV18
CASSLRGLREPQHF,TRBV7-8
CASSLGFQETQYF,TRBV7-9
CASSPGTSGNNEQFF,TRBV7-2
CASSSRELQETQYF,TRBV7-9
CASSFQGRGNTIYF,TRBV27
CASSGTVHQPQHF,TRBV19
CASSREGPGLAGAGELFF,TRBV7-3
CASSSEDGSSYEQYF,TRBV6-1
CASSDGTGVNTEAFF,TRBV9
CASSFSVGQGYEQYF,TRBV7-3
CASSQDIRDRGSEQYF,TRBV4-3
CASSQRAGLETQYF,TRBV16
CASQASSSHEQFF,TRBV6-5
CASSPQETQYF,TRBV18
CASSVGPGYYEQYF,TRBV9
CASRFPGLAILFSTDTQYF,TRBV5-4
CASSQEGGVGETQYF,TRBV4-1
CASSQGATSGTLSYEQYF,TRBV4-3
CASSSPGPAKNIQYF,TRBV7-2
CASSQDLVESNEQFF,TRBV4-3
CASPAGGRGENEQFF,TRBV6-4
CASRGGHVDQPQHF,TRBV2
CASSSLAGNTYEQYF,TRBV5-6
CASSLGREEYTGELFF,TRBV11-3
CASSRPGDSNQPQHF,TRBV19
CASSFSGRTSTDTQYF,TRBV13
CASSFGEGGTGRAFF,TRBV7-6
CASSQLRAEKLFF,TRBV4-1
CASSPPTSGSSSTQYF,TRBV7-3
CASSLHQPTGPMNTEAFF,TRBV7-7